A selection of T cell receptor beta chains follows, all from one sample in a study of T cells in localized non-small cell lung cancer. TCRdb's table, derived via immunoSEQ multiplex PCR, lists solely in-frame clones and lacks some. The table records 31,000 or so clones, around 80% of them present only once. This specimen was peripheral blood, taken before any cancer treatment. These receptor sequences come from a male donor aged 60 or older with stage III squamous cell lung carcinoma. The CDR3 runs from the conserved cysteine through the conserved F or W. A D gene is named only where the DNA matches it firmly. The size entry is marked missing in some rows and otherwise reads once, few, many or a size class.

J: TRBJ1-6
D: NA
size: NA
V: TRBV6-6
CDR3: CASSLTGSHNSPLHF
DNA: TGTGCCAGCAGTTTAACGGGGTCCCATAATTCACCCCTCCACTTT

J: TRBJ1-3
D: NA
size: NA
V: TRBV11-2
CDR3: CASSLVLGAGNTIYF
DNA: TGTGCCAGCAGCTTAGTACTGGGGGCTGGAAACACCATATATTTT

J: TRBJ2-7
D: TRBD1
size: few
V: TRBV2
CDR3: CASSNRDRRTEQYF
DNA: TGTGCCAGCAGTAACCGGGACAGGAGGACCGAGCAGTACTTC

J: TRBJ2-5
D: NA
size: NA
V: TRBV5-1
CDR3: CASNEYGGGHETQYF
DNA: TGCGCCAGCAATGAATATGGAGGGGGCCATGAGACCCAGTACTTC

J: TRBJ1-2
D: TRBD1
size: NA
V: TRBV6-6
CDR3: CASTGTGVGYTF
DNA: TGTGCCAGCACAGGGACAGGGGTCGGCTACACCTTC

J: TRBJ2-4
D: NA
size: NA
V: TRBV19
CDR3: CASSIVGMNIQYF
DNA: TGTGCCAGTAGTATTGTGGGAATGAACATTCAGTACTTC

J: TRBJ2-4
D: NA
size: NA
V: TRBV6-6
CDR3: CASSYPASSWGNIQYF
DNA: TGTGCCAGCAGTTACCCGGCGTCCTCGTGGGGAAACATTCAGTACTTC

J: TRBJ1-1
D: NA
size: NA
V: TRBV6-6
CDR3: CASRGREGGTEAFF
DNA: TGTGCCAGCAGGGGTAGGGAGGGAGGCACTGAAGCTTTCTTT

J: TRBJ1-2
D: NA
size: NA
V: TRBV5-5
CDR3: CASRHTETGWNYGYTF
DNA: TGTGCCAGCAGACATACCGAGACAGGTTGGAACTATGGCTACACCTTC

J: TRBJ2-1
D: TRBD1
size: NA
V: TRBV5-4
CDR3: CASSLRDRTYNEQFF
DNA: TGTGCCAGCAGCCTCCGGGACAGAACCTACAATGAGCAGTTCTTC

J: TRBJ1-2
D: NA
size: NA
V: TRBV4-1
CDR3: CASSQESGWGGYTF
DNA: TGCGCCAGCAGCCAAGAATCGGGTTGGGGCGGCTACACCTTC

J: TRBJ1-2
D: NA
size: NA
V: TRBV2
CDR3: CASTVLYGYTF
DNA: TGTGCCAGCACAGTTCTGTATGGCTACACCTTC

J: TRBJ2-2
D: NA
size: NA
V: TRBV28
CDR3: CASAELAVTGELFF
DNA: TGTGCCAGTGCCGAACTAGCAGTAACCGGGGAGCTGTTTTTT

J: TRBJ1-5
D: NA
size: NA
V: TRBV7-9
CDR3: CASSFGVEDNQPQHF
DNA: TGTGCCAGCAGCTTCGGGGTAGAGGACAATCAGCCCCAGCATTTT

J: TRBJ2-1
D: TRBD2
size: NA
V: TRBV7-2
CDR3: CASSVLAGAFGEQFF
DNA: TGTGCCAGCAGCGTACTAGCGGGAGCCTTTGGTGAGCAGTTCTTC

J: TRBJ1-3
D: NA
size: once
V: TRBV6-1
CDR3: CASSSSLTSGNTIYF
DNA: TGTGCCAGCAGCTCCTCCCTTACGAGCGGAAACACCATATATTTT

J: TRBJ1-2
D: TRBD1
size: NA
V: TRBV28
CDR3: CASSSGGADYGYTF
DNA: TGTGCCAGCAGTTCAGGGGGCGCCGACTATGGCTACACCTTC

J: TRBJ1-1
D: NA
size: NA
V: TRBV18
CDR3: CASSPQNSQGREAFF
DNA: TGTGCCAGCTCACCACAAAACTCCCAGGGTCGAGAGGCTTTCTTT

J: TRBJ2-1
D: TRBD2
size: NA
V: TRBV2
CDR3: CASSALAGGINEQFF
DNA: TGTGCCAGCAGTGCCCTAGCGGGAGGGATCAATGAGCAGTTCTTC